One sample yielded the 5 T cell receptor beta chains listed below, sequenced in a study of vaccination and CD4 T cells after COVID-19. These receptors have no known antigen. With the Oncomine TCR Beta short-read assay, DNA from cultured CD4+ T cells was sequenced. A single record per CDR3 protein comes from TCRdb applying MiXCR to the PCR reads. The repertoire holds approximately 21,000 distinct CDR3 sequences, with 45% to 55% as singletons. Described treatment: approximately 10-day PBMC culture with coronavirus spike peptide pools or control peptides (ViraFEST assay). Sequenced sample: CD4+ T cells from blood, cultured in vitro. The receptors here all came from a human donor who had recovered from COVID-19.

This sequence joins TRBV19 and TRBJ2-5, with TRBD1 matching 7 bases. CDR3 length equals 14 residues. Trimming at V came to 5 bases and at J to 1 base, leaving 4 bases not matched to a gene. The germline V gene has CDR1 LNHDA and CDR2 SQIVND (reference sequence). The CDR3 DNA is TGTGCCAGTAGTGTCGGGACAGCCCAAGAGACCCAGTACTTC. The encoded protein is CASSVGTAQETQYF.

This chain's CDR3 is CASSKRLAGGIQETQYF. CDR3 sequence (DNA): TGTGCCAGCAGTAAGCGACTAGCGGGGGGCATACAAGAGACCCAGTACTTC. The V call is TRBV6-1, the J call TRBJ2-5; 13 bases are a match to TRBD2. The CDR3 totals 17 residues. V shed 5 bases and J 2 bases; nucleotides not matched to a gene: 8. Germline V CDR1 and CDR2: MNHNS, SASEGT.

The chain joins TRBV27 to TRBJ2-7; 9 positions agree with TRBD1. Germline lookup yields CDR1 MNHEY and CDR2 SMNVEV (reference sequence). V was pared by 4 bases and J by 5 bases, with 15 bases of the junction left unmatched. This CDR3 spans 17 amino acids. This CDR3 is CASSWGSYRGPNHEQYF. The CDR3 DNA follows: TGTGCCAGCAGTTGGGGATCGTACAGGGGGCCCAACCACGAGCAGTACTTC.

The chain uses TRBV19 and TRBJ2-7; 8 bases fit TRBD2. Germline CDR1 reads LNHDA; CDR2 reads SQIVND (reference sequence). This CDR3 has 14 amino acids. V lost 6 bases, J lost 4 bases, and 8 bases stayed unmatched. The CDR3 coding sequence is TGTGCCAGTAGCCCACTCGGGGGGGGTTACGAGCAGTACTTC. It translates to CASSPLGGGYEQYF.

This chain uses TRBV15 with TRBJ2-6; D not resolved. The CDR3 consists of 14 residues. The germline gives CDR1 LNHNV, CDR2 YYDKDF (reference sequence). V gave up 3 bases and J gave up 0 bases, with 3 bases separating them. The CDR3 spells CATSRISGANVLTF. CDR3 coding DNA: TGTGCCACCAGCAGGATCTCTGGGGCCAACGTCCTGACTTTC.